A selection of T cell receptor beta chains follows, all from one sample in a study of blood T cells in healthy people across ages. TCRdb re-derived calls from the 5' RACE reads in MiXCR, one entry per CDR3 protein. The profile shows approximately 880,000 distinct CDR3 sequences, roughly 43% of them singletons. Sequencing was carried out using blood. The origin of the receptors is a man younger than 40 in good health. CDR3s include the opening cysteine and the closing phenylalanine or tryptophan. The order of the fields is J gene, V gene, CDR3 length, CDR3 protein.

TRBJ2-1 | TRBV5-1 | 14 | CASSLSRTHNEQFF
TRBJ2-5 | TRBV6-5 | 15 | CASSRTGEGYNEQYF
TRBJ2-6 | TRBV9 | 14 | CASQTGSGANVLTF
TRBJ1-1 | TRBV7-2 | 15 | CASSPRTGDDTEAFF
TRBJ1-1 | TRBV20-1 | 14 | CSASSGRFNTEAFF
TRBJ1-4 | TRBV6-6 | 12 | CASSLVERGPFF
TRBJ2-1 | TRBV20-1 | 16 | CSARDVSGGEYNEQFF
TRBJ1-2 | TRBV20-1 | 14 | CSASSGQGLYGYTF
TRBJ2-5 | TRBV7-9 | 13 | CASRTLLKETQYF
TRBJ2-1 | TRBV5-1 | 14 | CASSLESRVGEQFF
TRBJ2-1 | TRBV3-1 | 17 | CASNQPSTSGAYNEQFF
TRBJ1-1 | TRBV19 | 11 | CASGVNTEAFF
TRBJ2-2 | TRBV7-7 | 14 | CASSLDVGTGELFF
TRBJ2-3 | TRBV5-1 | 15 | CASRIAGALTDTQYF
TRBJ2-3 | TRBV9 | 18 | CASSALAGAAPGTDTQYF
TRBJ2-3 | TRBV6-4 | 16 | CASSLRAGGGADTQYF
TRBJ2-1 | TRBV28 | 11 | CASSGSEVQFF
TRBJ2-5 | TRBV16 | 14 | CASSQSVSQETQYF
TRBJ2-1 | TRBV12-3/TRBV12-4 | 15 | CASSGAVGRIGEQFF
TRBJ1-5 | TRBV5-1 | 15 | CASSLGDSANQPQHF
TRBJ1-2 | TRBV4-3 | 14 | CASSHERQGYGYTF
TRBJ2-5 | TRBV6-6 | 15 | CASIVGGPFSETQYF
TRBJ2-7 | TRBV6-2/TRBV6-3 | 15 | CASVTGTGGSYEQYF
TRBJ2-4 | TRBV6-5 | 15 | CASSRSGTLGNIQYF
TRBJ2-3 | TRBV28 | 15 | CASSYRDTGLDTQYF
TRBJ2-7 | TRBV19 | 15 | CASSIYPGQAYEQYF
TRBJ2-1 | TRBV12-3/TRBV12-4 | 15 | CASSRSSGGYNEQFF
TRBJ2-7 | TRBV3-1 | 14 | CASSQDSGALEQYF
TRBJ1-5 | TRBV4-1 | 17 | CASSQGWGGTVGQPQHF
TRBJ1-4 | TRBV5-1 | 15 | CASSLGVTWDEKLFF
TRBJ2-3 | TRBV7-8 | 15 | CASQGLAGSTDTQYF
TRBJ1-5 | TRBV4-1 | 13 | CASSQATVQPQHF
TRBJ2-7 | TRBV10-3 | 15 | CAISDTGTFSYEQYF
TRBJ2-7 | TRBV9 | 16 | CASSGAPEGYSYEQYF
TRBJ1-2 | TRBV7-2 | 14 | CASRGTGGIYGYTF
TRBJ2-3 | TRBV11-2 | 15 | CASSWASGVRDTQYF
TRBJ1-5 | TRBV2 | 14 | CASRTVLGNQPQHF
TRBJ1-5 | TRBV15 | 13 | CATGRGSNQPQHF
TRBJ2-7 | TRBV28 | 15 | CASSGGTSFAYEQYF
TRBJ1-5 | TRBV7-2 | 14 | CASSFTQGSQPQHF
TRBJ2-1 | TRBV10-3 | 13 | CAISQDSANEQFF
TRBJ1-2 | TRBV4-2 | 17 | CASSQATGGASGYGYTF
TRBJ1-1 | TRBV5-1 | 13 | CASSRDRTRSAFF
TRBJ2-1 | TRBV20-1 | 15 | CSAPHSGTPYNEQFF
TRBJ2-7 | TRBV27 | 14 | CASSLDRDTYEQYF
TRBJ1-2 | TRBV29-1 | 13 | CSVERGTAYVYTF
TRBJ2-5 | TRBV7-3 | 15 | CASSQGLATGETQYF
TRBJ1-5 | TRBV12-3/TRBV12-4 | 14 | CASSWDRGDQPQHF
TRBJ2-4 | TRBV20-1 | 15 | CSARDRAPAQNIQYF
TRBJ2-3 | TRBV7-9 | 13 | CASSENRPDTQYF
TRBJ2-7 | TRBV12-3/TRBV12-4 | 15 | CASSPRTGAAYEQYF